This is a list of T cell receptor beta chains from one sample in a study of T cells in Graves' hyperthyroidism and ophthalmopathy. MiXCR was run by TCRdb on the multiplex PCR reads, yielding one entry per CDR3 protein. The sample shows about 360,000 distinct CDR3 sequences, 13% of them seen only once. Source material: blood. Every receptor here comes from a man between 25 and 39 years old with Graves' hyperthyroidism that later progressed to Graves' ophthalmopathy. The CDR3 runs from the conserved cysteine through the conserved F or W. Each record gives: clone size, J gene, D gene, V gene, CDR3 protein. D genes are given only for firm matches. A row's size may be missing; if present it is once, few, many or a size class.

>few|TRBJ1-5|.|TRBV24-1
CATSDPAGQPQHF
>many|TRBJ1-5|TRBD1|TRBV5-1
CASSTGTGDQPQHF
>many|TRBJ2-7|.|TRBV12-3/TRBV12-4
CASSFSRGEDEQYF
>few|TRBJ2-1|TRBD2|TRBV5-5
CASRSGTSGGPPYNEQFF
>.|TRBJ1-6|.|TRBV27
CASRVLGEKNSPLHF
>many|TRBJ2-7|.|TRBV27
CASSLRGSSSYEQYF
>few|TRBJ1-3|.|TRBV11-2
CASSPNRGAGNTIYF
>many|TRBJ1-6|.|TRBV12-3/TRBV12-4
CASSLGDNWISPLHF
>many|TRBJ2-7|.|TRBV6-1
CASSFTAGSTYEQYF
>.|TRBJ2-5|TRBD2|TRBV20-1
CSATLLAGGLGTQYF
>many|TRBJ1-5|TRBD1|TRBV20-1
CSAPSVGQVFQPQHF
>.|TRBJ2-7|TRBD1|TRBV12-5
CASGLDDRDGYEQYF
>many|TRBJ2-3|.|TRBV7-8
CASSSSVSGPITLSTDTQYF
>.|TRBJ2-7|TRBD1|TRBV30
CAWRQGANEQYF
>few|TRBJ2-2|TRBD2|TRBV28
CASSGGGMGELFF
>many|TRBJ1-4|.|TRBV24-1
CATSFGKTTNEKLFF
>.|TRBJ2-1|TRBD1|TRBV24-1
CATSDFRQGNEQFF
>few|TRBJ2-7|TRBD2|TRBV13
CASSRGLAVPYEQYF
>many|TRBJ1-6|.|TRBV20-1
CSARSGFGDSPLHF
>.|TRBJ2-7|.|TRBV7-9
CTSGDRTEQYF
>.|TRBJ1-6|TRBD1|TRBV24-1
CATSDLQGRNSPLHF
>many|TRBJ1-5|TRBD1|TRBV28
CASSLTGLNQPQHF
>few|TRBJ2-3|TRBD2|TRBV20-1
CSAQGTSGSTDTQYF
>many|TRBJ1-2|.|TRBV11-2
CASSQGDPFNYGYTF
>.|TRBJ1-1|.|TRBV4-2
CASSQDHRVGLTEAFF
>many|TRBJ1-2|.|TRBV28
CATQSLQGVVTYGYTF
>many|TRBJ2-7|.|TRBV11-3
CASSLRTGTPYEQYF
>few|TRBJ2-2|.|TRBV30
CAWSVGNTGELFF
>many|TRBJ1-4|TRBD1|TRBV2
CASSWTGPPYALFF
>few|TRBJ1-5|.|TRBV6-1
CASSALTGFRGQPQHF
>many|TRBJ1-5|.|TRBV2
CASSDPGPQHF